Each of the 2 T cell receptor beta chains below was sequenced from the same sample in a study of CD8 T cells in Susac syndrome. Random hexamers were used to reverse transcribe an amount of about 0.45 to 1 ug RNA. From the immunoSEQ multiplex PCR reads, TCRdb called clonotypes with MiXCR, one entry per CDR3 protein. The data show about 130,000 distinct CDR3 sequences, about 95% seen once. The specimen sequenced was CD8+ T cells from PBMCs. Receptor source: a human donor with Susac syndrome.

The chain employs TRBV20-1 and TRBJ2-4, with 14 positions matching TRBD2. Germline V gene data show CDR1 as DFQATT and CDR2 as SNEGSKA (reference sequence). This CDR3 comprises 19 residues. V lost 1 base, J lost 1 base, and 9 bases stayed unmatched. The CDR3 loop reads CSARGRLAGGGRAKNIQYF. Here the CDR3 DNA reads TGCAGTGCTAGAGGTCGACTAGCGGGAGGGGGAAGGGCCAAAAACATTCAGTACTTC.

The chain recombines TRBV24-1 with TRBJ1-1, with D uncertain. CDR1 and CDR2 from the germline V gene are KGHDR and SFDVKD. Trimming took 4 bases from V and 0 from J, leaving 5 bases between them. CDR3 length equals 13 residues. CDR3 region: CATSDGLNTEAFF. The DNA of the CDR3 is TGTGCCACCAGTGACGGATTGAACACTGAAGCTTTCTTT.